This is a list of T cell receptor beta chains from one sample in a study of T cell responses to AZD1222 COVID-19 vaccine. Generated by immunoSEQ multiplex PCR, the TCRdb table keeps only in-frame clones and is missing some. Of around 130,000 clones listed, around 84% are singletons. The material was peripheral blood, obtained on day 0 of AZD1222 vaccination. The receptor set was obtained from an adult in good health. The CDR3 runs from the conserved cysteine through the conserved F or W. D genes are given only for firm matches. The size entry is marked missing in some rows and otherwise reads once, few, many or a size class.

V gene	clone size	D gene	J gene	CDR3 DNA	CDR3 protein
TRBV19	.	.	TRBJ1-2	TGTGCCAGTAGTTTCGGGCAGTTTAACTATGGCTACACCTTC	CASSFGQFNYGYTF
TRBV12-3/TRBV12-4	.	.	TRBJ1-1	TGTGCCAGCACTGGTAGCGCTGAAGCTTTCTTT	CASTGSAEAFF
TRBV5-1	.	.	TRBJ1-1	TGCGCCAGCAGCCTTGGACGGTTGAACACTGAAGCTTTCTTT	CASSLGRLNTEAFF
TRBV6-1	.	.	TRBJ1-2	TGTGCCAGCAGTGAGTCGGCAATAGGCGGCTACACCTTC	CASSESAIGGYTF
TRBV19	.	TRBD2	TRBJ2-2	TGTGCCAGTAAACTAGCGGGGAACACCGGGGAGCTGTTTTTT	CASKLAGNTGELFF
TRBV27	.	.	TRBJ1-4	TGTGCCAGCAGTTTGTTCGGCATGGGGTATGAAAAACTGTTTTTT	CASSLFGMGYEKLFF
TRBV9	.	.	TRBJ2-2	TGTGCCAGCAGCTATAAACGGGTCACCGGGGAGCTGTTTTTT	CASSYKRVTGELFF
TRBV28	once	.	TRBJ2-2	TGTGCCAGCAGGCCCGGGACTTACACCGGGGAGCTGTTTTTT	CASRPGTYTGELFF
TRBV5-1	.	TRBD2	TRBJ2-1	TGCGCCAGCAGCTTAATTAGCGGGGGAGAGCAGTTCTTC	CASSLISGGEQFF
TRBV19	.	TRBD1	TRBJ1-5	TGTGCCAGTAGTCCCGGACAGGGGATTGGGCAGCCCCAGCATTTT	CASSPGQGIGQPQHF
TRBV15	.	.	TRBJ2-3	TGTGCCACCAGCCGAAAGCCCAAGGCAGATACGCAGTATTTT	CATSRKPKADTQYF
TRBV27	.	.	TRBJ1-4	TGTGCCAGCAGTGGGGTTTTGGACCATAATGAAAAACTGTTTTTT	CASSGVLDHNEKLFF
TRBV11-1	.	.	TRBJ2-3	TGTGCCAGCAGCTTAGTTTCGGGAGTCGCAGATACGCAGTATTTT	CASSLVSGVADTQYF
TRBV5-1	.	TRBD1	TRBJ1-2	TGCGCCAGCAGCCCCAGACAGGGTGGGGACTATGGCTACACCTTC	CASSPRQGGDYGYTF
TRBV3-1/TRBV3-2	.	.	TRBJ2-7	TGTGCCAGCAGCCCGACGGACTTCTACGAGCAGTACTTC	CASSPTDFYEQYF
TRBV4-1	.	TRBD1	TRBJ2-3	TGCGCCAGTAGACCGACAGGGCTGAATACAGATACGCAGTATTTT	CASRPTGLNTDTQYF
TRBV30	few	.	TRBJ1-6	TGTGGAGCTCAATGGGGTAATTCACCCCTCCACTTT	CGAQWGNSPLHF
TRBV6-6	.	.	TRBJ1-5	TGTGCCAGCAGGGACTCGGTCAATCAGCCCCAGCATTTT	CASRDSVNQPQHF
TRBV27	.	TRBD2	TRBJ2-5	TGTGCCAGCAGTTTATGGACTAGCGGAAAACAAGAGACCCAGTACTTC	CASSLWTSGKQETQYF
TRBV6-5	.	TRBD1	TRBJ1-2	TGTGCCAGCAGGACAGGGGGCGCGTGGGGCTATGGCTACACCTTC	CASRTGGAWGYGYTF
TRBV5-4	.	TRBD2	TRBJ2-3	TGTGCCAGCAGCCCAAGCGGGAGCGCAGATACGCAGTATTTT	CASSPSGSADTQYF
TRBV2	.	.	TRBJ1-6	TGTGCCAGCAGTACTCAGGGAGGCCTGGGTTCACCCCTCCACTTT	CASSTQGGLGSPLHF
TRBV19	few	.	TRBJ1-5	TGTGCCAGTAGTATCTTTACTGCGGGCAATCAGCCCCAGCATTTT	CASSIFTAGNQPQHF
TRBV6-2/TRBV6-3	.	.	TRBJ2-3	TGTGCCAGCAGTAGCGGGGACACACACACAGATACGCAGTATTTT	CASSSGDTHTDTQYF
TRBV6-5	.	.	TRBJ2-7	TGTGCCAGCAGTAAGGGGGGAGCCGCAGAGCAGTACTTC	CASSKGGAAEQYF
TRBV7-2	.	.	TRBJ1-1	TGTGCCAGCAGCTTAGCGGTTTGGGCGAACACTGAAGCTTTCTTT	CASSLAVWANTEAFF
TRBV19	once	.	TRBJ2-6	TGTGCCAGTAGTTTGGGATCTGGGGCCAACGTCCTGACTTTC	CASSLGSGANVLTF